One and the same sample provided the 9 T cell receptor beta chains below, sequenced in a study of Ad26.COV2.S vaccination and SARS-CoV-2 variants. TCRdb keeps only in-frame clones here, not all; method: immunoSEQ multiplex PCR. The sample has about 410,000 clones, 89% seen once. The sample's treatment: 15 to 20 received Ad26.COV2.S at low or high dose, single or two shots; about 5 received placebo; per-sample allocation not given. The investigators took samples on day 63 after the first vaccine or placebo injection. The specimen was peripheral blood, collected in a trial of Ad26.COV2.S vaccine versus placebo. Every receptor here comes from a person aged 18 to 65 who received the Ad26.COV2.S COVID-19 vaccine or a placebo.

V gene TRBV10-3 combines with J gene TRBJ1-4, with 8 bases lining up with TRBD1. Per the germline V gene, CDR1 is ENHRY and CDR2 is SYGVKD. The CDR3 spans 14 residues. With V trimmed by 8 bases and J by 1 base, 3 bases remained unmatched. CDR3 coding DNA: TGTGCCATCGGACAGGGACGAACTAATGAAAAACTGTTTTTT. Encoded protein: CAIGQGRTNEKLFF.

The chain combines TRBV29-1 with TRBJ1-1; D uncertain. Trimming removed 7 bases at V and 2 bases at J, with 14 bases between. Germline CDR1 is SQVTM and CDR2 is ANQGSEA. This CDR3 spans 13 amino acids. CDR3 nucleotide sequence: TGCAGCGGCCATGTTTTCGGAAACACTGAAGCTTTCTTT. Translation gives CSGHVFGNTEAFF. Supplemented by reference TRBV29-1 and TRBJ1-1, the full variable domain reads SAVISQKPSRDICQRGTSLTIQCQVDSQVTMMFWYRQQPGQSLTLIATANQGSEATYESGFVIDKFPISRPNLTFSTLTVSNMSPEDSSIYLCSGHVFGNTEAFFGQGTRLTVV.

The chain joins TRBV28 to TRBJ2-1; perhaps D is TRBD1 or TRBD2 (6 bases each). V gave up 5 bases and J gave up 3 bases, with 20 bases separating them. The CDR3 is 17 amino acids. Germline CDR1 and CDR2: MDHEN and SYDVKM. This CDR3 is CASSHSRGLNFYNEQFF. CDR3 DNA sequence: TGTGCCAGCAGTCACTCTCGGGGGCTAAATTTCTACAATGAGCAGTTCTTC.

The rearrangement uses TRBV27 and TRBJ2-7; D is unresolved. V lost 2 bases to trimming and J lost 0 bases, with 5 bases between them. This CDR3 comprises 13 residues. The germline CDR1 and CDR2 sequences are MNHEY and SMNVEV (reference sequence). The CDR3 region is CASSLAASYEQYF. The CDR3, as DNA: TGTGCCAGCAGTTTAGCCGCCTCCTACGAGCAGTACTTC.

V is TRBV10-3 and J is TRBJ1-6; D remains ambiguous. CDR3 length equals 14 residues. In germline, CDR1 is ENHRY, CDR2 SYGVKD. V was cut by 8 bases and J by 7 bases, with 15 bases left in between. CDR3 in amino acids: CAISEGYGNSPLHF. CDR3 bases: TGTGCCATCTCTGAGGGTTACGGGAATTCACCCCTCCACTTT.

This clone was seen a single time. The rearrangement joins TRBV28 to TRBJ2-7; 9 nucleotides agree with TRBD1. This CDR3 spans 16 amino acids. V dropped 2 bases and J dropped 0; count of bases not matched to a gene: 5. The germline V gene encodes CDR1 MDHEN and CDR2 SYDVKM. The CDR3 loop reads CASSLMGQGSSYEQYF. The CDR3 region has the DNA TGTGCCAGCAGTTTAATGGGACAGGGTAGCTCCTACGAGCAGTACTTC.

The CDR3 is CATSGGAALGTQYF. CDR3 nucleotide sequence: TGTGCCACCAGTGGTGGGGCTGCCTTGGGGACCCAGTACTTC. This chain links TRBV24-1 with TRBJ2-5, with D tentatively TRBD1 (5 bases). Germline CDR1 KGHDR, CDR2 SFDVKD. V was trimmed by 5 bases and J by 7 bases, leaving 16 bases between them. The CDR3 has 14 amino acids.

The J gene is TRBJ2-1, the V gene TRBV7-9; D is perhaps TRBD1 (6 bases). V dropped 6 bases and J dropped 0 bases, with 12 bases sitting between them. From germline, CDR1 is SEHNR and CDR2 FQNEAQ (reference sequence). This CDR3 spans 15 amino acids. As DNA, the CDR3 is TGTGCCAGCAGATCAACAGGGAGCTCCTACAATGAGCAGTTCTTC. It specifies CASRSTGSSYNEQFF.

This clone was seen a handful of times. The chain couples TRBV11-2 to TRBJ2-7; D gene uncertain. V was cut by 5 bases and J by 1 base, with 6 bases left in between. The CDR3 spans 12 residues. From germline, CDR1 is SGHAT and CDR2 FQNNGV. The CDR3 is CASSPHSYEQYF. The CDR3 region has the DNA TGTGCCAGCAGCCCCCATTCCTACGAGCAGTACTTC.